This T cell receptor beta chain was identified during a study of CD8 T cells in Susac syndrome. After extraction with the RNeasy kit, about 0.5 to 1 ug of the RNA was reverse transcribed using random hexamers. By means of immunoSEQ multiplex PCR, TCR beta CDR3 spanning 54 Vbeta and 13 Jbeta underwent amplification. Each CDR3 protein gets one entry after TCRdb re-called the immunoSEQ multiplex PCR reads with MiXCR. The sample records around 59,000 distinct CDR3 sequences, around 90% being singletons. This clonotype came up once. CD8+ and CD4+ T cells taken from blood had their TCR beta sequenced. FACS enriched CD8+ TEMRA cells, while bulk CD8+ and CD4+ were negatively isolated. The V and J ends lost 3 bases and 5 bases, in that order; junction bases with no gene match: 8. The CDR3 length is 16 residues. Germline lookup yields CDR1 LGHDT and CDR2 YNNKEL (reference sequence).

Material for sequencing was CD8+ T cells from PBMCs. The J gene is TRBJ2-1, the V gene TRBV3-1; 9 positions match TRBD2. The receptor comes from a human donor in good health. The CDR3 region has the DNA TGTGCCAGCAGCCAGGAGGCCCAGCGGGGGGACAATGAGCAGTTCTTC. It encodes CASSQEAQRGDNEQFF.